Listed here are 32 T cell receptor beta chains from one sample, sequenced in a study of identical twins. TCRdb re-derived calls from the 5' RACE reads in MiXCR, one entry per CDR3 protein. The table has 400,000 to 500,000 distinct CDR3 sequences, about 18% seen once; the top ten hold 9.5% to 15%. The sequencing input was naive T cells sorted from blood. Receptors originate from a man in his fifties in good health.

The chain has TRBV20-1 and TRBJ2-1; tentatively, D is TRBD2 (6 bases). The CDR3 covers 15 residues. CDR1 is DFQATT and CDR2 is SNEGSKA in the germline V gene (reference sequence). Trimming took 5 bases from V and 1 from J, leaving 15 bases between them. In nucleotides, the CDR3 is TGCAGTGCTCACCGACTAGGCGGGTCCTACAATGAGCAGTTCTTC. Its protein is CSAHRLGGSYNEQFF.

The V call is TRBV12-3 or TRBV12-4, the J call TRBJ2-7; D not certain. Trimming left V 2 bases short and J 7 bases short, with 12 bases between. This CDR3 is built from 13 residues. The CDR3 nucleotides are TGTGCCAGCAGTTTATCTGGGCCCGGGGAGCAGTACTTC. Its translation is CASSLSGPGEQYF.

The table lists this clonotype with many counts. The CDR3 nucleotides are TGCAGTGCCTTTTTTACTAGCCGAGGGACCCAGTACTTC. It specifies CSAFFTSRGTQYF. The genes are TRBV20-1 and TRBJ2-5, with D perhaps TRBD2 (6 bases). CDR1 and CDR2 (germline): DFQATT, SNEGSKA (reference sequence). The CDR3 length is 13 residues. Trimming took 6 bases from V and 7 from J, leaving 18 bases between them.

This clonotype was seen more than once but under ten times. The CDR3 DNA sequence: TGCAGTGCTAGAGATGGAGGGTATAATTCACCCCTCCACTTT. The encoded protein is CSARDGGYNSPLHF. V and J are TRBV20-1 and TRBJ1-6, with unresolved D. The germline CDR1 and CDR2 sequences are DFQATT and SNEGSKA (reference sequence). Trimming removed 0 bases at V and 4 bases at J, with 7 bases between. This CDR3 has 14 residues.

The table lists this clonotype with a count of one. The CDR3 loop is CASSETGGENYGYTF. As DNA, the CDR3 is TGTGCCAGCAGTGAGACAGGGGGCGAAAACTATGGCTACACCTTC. The V gene is TRBV2, the J gene TRBJ1-2; 10 nucleotides match TRBD1. The CDR3 is made up of 15 amino acids. Trimming cost V 3 bases and J 2 bases; bases outside gene matches: 3. Per the germline V gene, CDR1 is SNHLY and CDR2 is FYNNEI.

This chain connects TRBV7-2 to TRBJ1-2; 10 bases align to TRBD1. CDR3 length: 14 amino acids. Germline-derived CDR1 and CDR2 are SGHTA and FQGNSA. Trimming removed 5 bases from V and 6 bases from J; junction bases left unmatched: 6. The CDR3 DNA reads TGTGCCAGCAGCCAAAGGGACAGGGGAGATGGCTACACCTTC. This codes for CASSQRDRGDGYTF.

This rearrangement joins TRBV20-1 to TRBJ2-1, with TRBD2 matching over 8 bases. This CDR3 region has 14 residues. Germline V lookup: CDR1 DFQATT, CDR2 SNEGSKA (reference sequence). V shed 6 bases, J shed 2 bases, and the junction held 6 bases outside the gene matches. The CDR3 reads CSAQRGSTYNEQFF. CDR3 nucleotide sequence: TGCAGTGCCCAGCGGGGGTCGACCTACAATGAGCAGTTCTTC.

Only a few counts were recorded for this clonotype. The CDR3 protein is CASTTSGGLSYEQYF. CDR3 bases: TGTGCCAGCACTACTAGCGGGGGTTTATCCTACGAGCAGTACTTC. The chain uses TRBV12-3 or TRBV12-4 and TRBJ2-7, with 11 bases matching TRBD2. V shed 7 bases and J 1 base; nucleotides not matched to a gene: 6. The CDR3 contains 15 residues.

This clonotype was counted ten times or more. This chain joins TRBV5-8 and TRBJ2-2; D is unresolved. CDR3 length: 14 amino acids. Trimming removed 2 bases at V and 3 bases at J, with 8 bases between. Germline assignment: CDR1 SGHTS and CDR2 YDEGEE. The CDR3 DNA reads TGTGCCAGCAGCTTCGGGCTGGACACCGGGGAGCTGTTTTTT. Protein: CASSFGLDTGELFF.

This chain joins TRBV11-2 and TRBJ2-2; the D is unclear. Germline assignment: CDR1 SGHAT and CDR2 FQNNGV. The CDR3 runs to 14 residues. The ends were cut back, 1 base at V and 4 bases at J, with 7 bases in the middle. CDR3 DNA sequence: TGTGCCAGCAGCTTAGGACATTCCACCGGGGAGCTGTTTTTT. It translates to CASSLGHSTGELFF.

This chain connects TRBV20-1 to TRBJ1-6, with a possible D match to TRBD1 (6 bases). CDR1 and CDR2 from the germline V gene are DFQATT and SNEGSKA (reference sequence). The V end was cut by 2 bases, the J end by 10 bases, with 15 bases between. This CDR3 contains 14 residues. DNA for the CDR3: TGCAGTGCTAGAAACGACAGGTCGGGGTCACCCCTCCACTTT. Its protein is CSARNDRSGSPLHF.

This clonotype appeared many times. The chain is built from TRBV7-8 and TRBJ1-5; D perhaps matches TRBD1 (6 bases). Germline V CDR1 and CDR2: SGHVS, FQNEAQ. The V end was cut by 4 bases, the J end by 0 bases, with 16 bases between. CDR3 length equals 17 residues. In DNA, the CDR3 is TGTGCCAGCAGCTACTTCACCGGGACACCTAGCAATCAGCCCCAGCATTTT. Protein: CASSYFTGTPSNQPQHF.

This clonotype was observed many times. The CDR3 DNA is TGCAGCGTTAGGACAGGGACCACTGAGCAGTTCTTC. It codes for CSVRTGTTEQFF. The V and J genes are TRBV29-1 and TRBJ2-1, with 8 bases identical to TRBD1. Losses at the gene ends were 5 bases for V and 9 bases for J; bases not matched to a gene: 6. Germline CDR1 and CDR2: SQVTM and ANQGSEA. This CDR3 is built from 12 residues.

The chain employs TRBV24-1 and TRBJ2-3, with TRBD1 matching over 9 bases. Germline CDR1 is KGHDR and CDR2 is SFDVKD. J gave up 1 base and V 0 bases, and 4 bases lay outside the gene matches. The CDR3 totals 17 residues. The CDR3 reads CATSDLVTGGGTDTQYF. CDR3 DNA: TGTGCCACCAGTGATTTGGTAACAGGGGGCGGCACAGATACGCAGTATTTT.

This clonotype was recorded once. The junction departs from the called germline gene at one end, perhaps through a read error. This sequence joins TRBV9 and TRBJ1-3; D is unresolved. Germline V gene lookup returns CDR1 SGDLS and CDR2 YYNGEE. The CDR3 covers 17 residues. This CDR3 is CASIVGMAGSSGNTIYF. CDR3 sequence (DNA): TGTGCCAGCATCGTAGGCATGGCAGGAAGCTCTGGAAACACCATATATTTT.

V gene TRBV27 combines with J gene TRBJ1-1; D gene uncertain. Germline values: CDR1 MNHEY, CDR2 SMNVEV (reference sequence). The CDR3 has 14 amino acids. The V gene lost 2 bases and the J gene lost 4 bases, with 11 bases spanning the gap. CDR3 DNA sequence: TGTGCCAGCAGTTTACGGCACTTGTCCACTGAAGCTTTCTTT. Amino acids: CASSLRHLSTEAFF.

V gene TRBV4-1 combines with J gene TRBJ1-5, with D possibly TRBD1 on 5 matching bases. V gave up 0 bases and J gave up 9 bases, with 18 bases separating them. The CDR3 runs 16 residues. Germline CDR1 reads MGHRA; CDR2 reads YSYEKL. CDR3 in amino acids: CASSQDRTVGARPQHF. CDR3 bases: TGCGCCAGCAGCCAAGATCGAACAGTCGGGGCACGGCCCCAGCATTTT.

J is TRBJ2-3 and V is TRBV10-3; D is unresolved. V lost 6 bases to trimming and J lost 4 bases, with 14 bases between them. The CDR3 runs 14 residues. CDR1 is ENHRY, CDR2 SYGVKD, per germline. Here the CDR3 reads CAIRGYRVADTQYF. CDR3 sequence (DNA): TGTGCCATCAGGGGTTACCGCGTAGCAGATACGCAGTATTTT.

V gene TRBV6-1 combines with J gene TRBJ2-5; 12 bases agree with TRBD2. The V segment lost 5 bases and the J segment 1 base; nucleotides outside the gene matches: 5. Germline-derived CDR1 and CDR2 are MNHNS and SASEGT. This CDR3 comprises 16 residues. DNA of the CDR3: TGTGCCAGCAGTCCTCTAGCGGGAGGGATCCAAGAGACCCAGTACTTC. It yields the protein CASSPLAGGIQETQYF.

CDR3 sequence reads: CASSHQLAGGETQYF. DNA of the CDR3: TGTGCCAGCAGTCATCAACTAGCGGGGGGCGAGACCCAGTACTTC. The V and J genes are TRBV12-3 or TRBV12-4 and TRBJ2-5, with 12 bases identical to TRBD2. Losses at the gene ends were 5 bases for V and 5 bases for J; bases not matched to a gene: 6. The length of the CDR3 is 15 residues.

The chain combines TRBV6-5 with TRBJ2-4, with 9 bases fitting TRBD1. Germline lookup yields CDR1 MNHEY and CDR2 SVGAGI. V lost 6 bases to trimming and J lost 8 bases; unmatched junction nucleotides: 2. There are 12 residues in the CDR3. The CDR3 DNA is TGTGCCAGCAGCCGGACAGGGGACATTCAGTACTTC. This translates into CASSRTGDIQYF.

There are a few counts of this clonotype. This chain connects TRBV6-2 or TRBV6-3 to TRBJ2-4; 7 positions agree with TRBD1. The germline V gene encodes CDR1 MNHEY and CDR2 SVGEGT. Trimming cost V 6 bases and J 3 bases; bases outside gene matches: 8. The CDR3 sequence is 15 residues long. CDR3 in DNA: TGTGCCAGCAGCTCACGCGGACAGGACAAAAACATTCAGTACTTC. It encodes CASSSRGQDKNIQYF.

The CDR3, as DNA: TGTGCCAGCAGCGCTACAGGGGCTGGTCAGCCCCAGCATTTT. It specifies CASSATGAGQPQHF. The V call is TRBV9, the J call TRBJ1-5, with TRBD1 identical over 7 bases. The CDR3 spans 14 residues. V was clipped by 3 bases and J by 6 bases; unmatched bases: 6. Germline lookup yields CDR1 SGDLS and CDR2 YYNGEE.

In its sample, this clonotype was seen many times. J is TRBJ2-7 and V is TRBV11-1, with 8 bases identical to TRBD1. J lost 3 bases, V lost 5 bases, and 6 bases had no gene match. From germline, CDR1 is SGHAT and CDR2 FQDESV (reference sequence). The CDR3 has 14 residues. The CDR3 protein is CASSPQTGVYEQYF. CDR3 sequence (DNA): TGTGCCAGCAGCCCCCAGACAGGGGTCTACGAGCAGTACTTC. The variable domain in full, completed from reference TRBV11-1 and TRBJ2-7, reads EAEVAQSPRYKITEKSQAVAFWCDPISGHATLYWYRQILGQGPELLVQFQDESVVDDSQLPKDRFSAERLKGVDSTLKIQPAELGDSAMYLCASSPQTGVYEQYFGPGTRLTVT.

The genes are TRBV15 and TRBJ1-3; D unresolved. The CDR3 contains 16 residues. CDR1 LNHNV and CDR2 YYDKDF come from the germline V gene (reference sequence). With 0 bases removed from V and 4 bases from J, the gap between germline ends came to 13 bases. The CDR3 DNA is TGTGCCACCAGCAGAGACATGAAGGGAAGAGGAAACACCATATATTTT. This codes for CATSRDMKGRGNTIYF.

The rearrangement joins TRBV25-1 to TRBJ2-2; D might be TRBD1 or TRBD2, each matching 6 bases. The CDR3 consists of 16 residues. The V and J ends lost 4 bases and 4 bases respectively, with 16 bases between them. Germline lookup yields CDR1 MGHDK and CDR2 SYGVNS. The CDR3 here is CASSVTGTRGTGELFF. CDR3 in DNA: TGTGCCAGCAGTGTAACAGGGACGCGGGGCACCGGGGAGCTGTTTTTT.

A few counts support this clonotype. CDR3 loop: CASSPNSREQFF. The CDR3 nucleotides read TGTGCCAGCAGCCCCAATAGCCGGGAGCAGTTCTTC. The J gene is TRBJ2-1, the V gene TRBV7-9; D call uncertain. Trimming stripped 5 bases from V and 10 bases from J, with 12 bases between. Germline loops: CDR1 SEHNR, CDR2 FQNEAQ (reference sequence). The CDR3 spans 12 residues.

This clonotype occurred many times. The CDR3 is CASSFSLAGGPSGTDTQYF. The CDR3 nucleotides are TGTGCCAGCAGTTTTAGCCTAGCGGGAGGTCCCAGTGGCACAGATACGCAGTATTTT. This chain uses TRBV28 with TRBJ2-3; 11 nucleotides agree with TRBD2. Unmatched junction bases numbered 12, after V lost 3 bases and J lost 1 base. The CDR3 consists of 19 residues. Germline CDR1 reads MDHEN; CDR2 reads SYDVKM.

This clonotype turned up a few times. The chain uses TRBV11-2 and TRBJ1-3; 8 bases align to TRBD1. Germline CDR1 is SGHAT and CDR2 is FQNNGV. V shed 5 bases and J 1 base; nucleotides not matched to a gene: 7. This CDR3 is 16 amino acids long. The CDR3 nucleotides are TGTGCCAGCAGCCGGAACCAGGGGGCTTCTGGAAACACCATATATTTT. It specifies CASSRNQGASGNTIYF.

V and J are TRBV6-1 and TRBJ1-3; 7 bases line up with TRBD1. Per the germline V gene, CDR1 is MNHNS and CDR2 is SASEGT. This CDR3 spans 17 amino acids. V shed 6 bases and J 0 bases; nucleotides not matched to a gene: 11. The CDR3 sequence is CASRDRAQSLSGNTIYF. CDR3 DNA sequence: TGTGCCAGCAGAGACAGGGCCCAATCCCTCTCTGGAAACACCATATATTTT.

V usage is TRBV15 and J usage is TRBJ2-1; D may correspond to TRBD1 or TRBD2 (6 bases each). Germline V lookup: CDR1 LNHNV, CDR2 YYDKDF (reference sequence). With 1 base removed from V and 0 bases from J, the gap between germline ends came to 10 bases. The CDR3 has 16 residues. The CDR3 sequence is CATSRGGGGSYNEQFF. The CDR3 nucleotides are TGTGCCACCAGCAGAGGAGGAGGGGGCTCCTACAATGAGCAGTTCTTC. Complete variable domain (other parts from reference TRBV15 and TRBJ2-1): DAMVIQNPRYQVTQFGKPVTLSCSQTLNHNVMYWYQQKSSQAPKLLFHYYDKDFNNEADTPDNFQSRRPNTSFCFLDIRSPGLGDTAMYLCATSRGGGGSYNEQFFGPGTRLTVL.

V is TRBV20-1 and J is TRBJ2-7, with D possibly being TRBD1 (6 bases). The CDR3 has 14 residues. V was trimmed by 2 bases and J by 3 bases, leaving 14 bases between them. Germline V CDR1 and CDR2: DFQATT, SNEGSKA (reference sequence). The CDR3 coding sequence is TGCAGTGCTAGACAGGGGATAGCTAACTACGAGCAGTACTTC. This sequence encodes CSARQGIANYEQYF.